The entry below gives a single T cell receptor (beta chain) sequence along with its context. These data belong to a study of OX40 agonist ivuxolimab in advanced cancers. The table came from immunoSEQ multiplex PCR; TCRdb's copy has only in-frame clones and leaves some out. The sample records some 61,000 clones, around 90% being singletons. Trimming shortened V by 0 bases and J by 3 bases, and 8 bases separated the two germline ends. The germline V gene has CDR1 SGDLS and CDR2 YYNGEE. This CDR3 spans 14 amino acids. The TCR sequence derives from an adult with an advanced solid tumor such as melanoma, head and neck, liver or kidney cancer. The sequencing here drew on CD4+ or CD8+ T cells sorted from blood, taken in a trial of the OX40 agonist ivuxolimab. The chain is built from TRBV9 and TRBJ2-3; D is possibly TRBD2 (6 bases). The CDR3 nucleotides are TGTGCCAGCAGCGTAGAGGCGGGAACAGATACGCAGTATTTT. Amino acids: CASSVEAGTDTQYF. Supplemented by reference TRBV9 and TRBJ2-3, the full variable domain reads DSGVTQTPKHLITATGQRVTLRCSPRSGDLSVYWYQQSLDQGLQFLIQYYNGEERAKGNILERFSAQQFPDLHSELNLSSLELGDSALYFCASSVEAGTDTQYFGPGTRLTVL.